This is a list of T cell receptor beta chains from one sample in a study of blood T cell repertoires in COVID-19. The method was immunoSEQ multiplex PCR; TCRdb's version includes in-frame clones alone and lacks a portion of them. The table has 150,000 to 200,000 clones, about 80% seen once. Sample: peripheral blood. The receptor set was obtained from a man in his 60s with acute or convalescent COVID-19. Each CDR3 is given with its conserved first and last residue.

v_call cdr3_aa
TRBV5-6 CASTVGQEAFF
TRBV18 CASSPSQASPLHF
TRBV12-3/TRBV12-4 CASDGEGTEAFF
TRBV30 CAWSAAGGFGNTIYF
TRBV3-1/TRBV3-2 CASTILGGSAEAFF
TRBV4-3 CASSQGTGGTDTQYF
TRBV7-3 CASSLSSAGRGTGELFF
TRBV9 CASSVEGGQGSEQFF
TRBV5-1 CASSLTGGGYTF
TRBV25-1 CASSRGARLQFF
TRBV7-9 CATQGTNTGELFF
TRBV13 CASSSGQSYEQYF
TRBV7-8 CASSRGGDTEAFF
TRBV5-6 CASSLGTSRSPLHF
TRBV5-1 CASSLHGGVETQYF
TRBV6-5 CASSYASGDTDTQYF
TRBV24-1 CATSDSDRGDGYTF
TRBV7-2 CASSPGPGGMGYGYTF
TRBV9 CASSGQGAGNQPQHF
TRBV15 CATGTGGKGYSPLHF
TRBV2 CASSRDFLAKNIQYF
TRBV7-2 CASSSQGFGEKLFF
TRBV9 CASSPWGQDYSGANVLTF
TRBV19 CASMEQKNTEAFF
TRBV7-9 CASSPQQGANYGYTF
TRBV5-6 CASSLTVPSGYTF
TRBV29-1 CSVRGSRVNTEAFF
TRBV5-1 CASSEENTEAFF
TRBV7-9 CASSLGTSGGVVGQFF
TRBV5-1 CASSFGSGGSGETQYF
TRBV6-2/TRBV6-3 CASSSARTGESEKLFF
TRBV2 CASSEQGNSPLHF
TRBV4-1 CASSQVSREETQYF
TRBV27 CASSFVRPGSNNSPLHF
TRBV6-5 CASRGGSGEQYF